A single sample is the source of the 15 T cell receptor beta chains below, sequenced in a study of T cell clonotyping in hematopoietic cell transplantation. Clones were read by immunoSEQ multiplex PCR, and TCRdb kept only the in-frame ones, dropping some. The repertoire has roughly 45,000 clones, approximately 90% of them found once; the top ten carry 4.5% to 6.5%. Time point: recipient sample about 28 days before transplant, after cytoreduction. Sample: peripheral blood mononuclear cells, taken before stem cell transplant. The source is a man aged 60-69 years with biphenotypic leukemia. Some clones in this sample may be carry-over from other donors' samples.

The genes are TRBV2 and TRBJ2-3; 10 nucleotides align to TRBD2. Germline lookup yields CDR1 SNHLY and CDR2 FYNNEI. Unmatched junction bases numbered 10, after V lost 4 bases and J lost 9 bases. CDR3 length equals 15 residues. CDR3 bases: TGTGCCAGCAGTGCCTCTAGCGGGGGACGCTCCACGCAGTATTTT. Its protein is CASSASSGGRSTQYF.

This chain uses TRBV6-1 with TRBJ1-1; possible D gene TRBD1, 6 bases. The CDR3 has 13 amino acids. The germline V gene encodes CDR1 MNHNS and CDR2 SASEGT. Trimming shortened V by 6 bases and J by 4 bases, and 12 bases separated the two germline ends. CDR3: CASRTGLGTEAFF. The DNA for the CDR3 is TGTGCCAGCAGAACAGGGTTGGGCACTGAAGCTTTCTTT.

CDR3 residues: CASSLVRNGNYGYTF. CDR3 sequence (DNA): TGTGCCAGCAGCTTAGTCAGGAACGGGAACTATGGCTACACCTTC. The J gene is TRBJ1-2, the V gene TRBV7-2; D unresolved. V shed 1 base and J shed 2 bases, with 11 bases lying between them. This CDR3 is built from 15 residues. Germline loops: CDR1 SGHTA, CDR2 FQGNSA. Full variable domain (rest looked up from reference TRBV7-2 and TRBJ1-2): GAGVSQSPSNKVTEKGKDVELRCDPISGHTALYWYRQSLGQGLEFLIYFQGNSAPDKSGLPSDRFSAERTGGSVSTLTIQRTQQEDSAVYLCASSLVRNGNYGYTFGSGTRLTVV.

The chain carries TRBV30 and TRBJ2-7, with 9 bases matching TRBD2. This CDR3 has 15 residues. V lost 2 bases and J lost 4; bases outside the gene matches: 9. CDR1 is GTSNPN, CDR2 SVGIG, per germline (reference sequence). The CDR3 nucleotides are TGTGCCTGGAGTAGGTTGGCGGGAGGGGAGTACGAGCAGTACTTC. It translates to CAWSRLAGGEYEQYF. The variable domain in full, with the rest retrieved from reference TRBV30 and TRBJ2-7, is SQTIHQWPATLVQPVGSPLSLECTVEGTSNPNLYWYRQAAGRGLQLLFYSVGIGQISSEVPQNLSASRPQDRQFILSSKKLLLSDSGFYLCAWSRLAGGEYEQYFGPGTRLTVT.

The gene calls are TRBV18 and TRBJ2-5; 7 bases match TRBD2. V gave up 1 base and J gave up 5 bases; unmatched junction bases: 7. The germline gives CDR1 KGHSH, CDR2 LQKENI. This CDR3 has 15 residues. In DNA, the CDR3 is TGTGCCAGCTCACCACGTGAAGGGCGGGGGGAGACCCAGTACTTC. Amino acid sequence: CASSPREGRGETQYF.

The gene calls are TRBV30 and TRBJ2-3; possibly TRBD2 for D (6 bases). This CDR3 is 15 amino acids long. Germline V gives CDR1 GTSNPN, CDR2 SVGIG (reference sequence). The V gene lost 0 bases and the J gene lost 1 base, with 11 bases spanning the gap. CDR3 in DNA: TGTGCCTGGAGTGTAGGAGGGAGAGGCACAGATACGCAGTATTTT. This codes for CAWSVGGRGTDTQYF.

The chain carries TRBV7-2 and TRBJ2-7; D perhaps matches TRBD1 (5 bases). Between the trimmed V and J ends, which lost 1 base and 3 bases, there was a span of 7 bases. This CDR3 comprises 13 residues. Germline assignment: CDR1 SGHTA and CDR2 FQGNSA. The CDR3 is CASSLGRVYEQYF. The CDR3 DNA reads TGTGCCAGCAGCTTAGGCAGGGTCTACGAGCAGTACTTC.

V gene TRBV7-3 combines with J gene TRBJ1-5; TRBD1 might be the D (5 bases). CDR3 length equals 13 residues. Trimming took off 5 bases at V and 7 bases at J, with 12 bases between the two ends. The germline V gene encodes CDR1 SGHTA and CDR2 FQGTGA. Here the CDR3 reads CASSPGGGQPQHF. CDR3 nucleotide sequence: TGTGCCAGCAGCCCCGGGGGAGGCCAGCCCCAGCATTTT.

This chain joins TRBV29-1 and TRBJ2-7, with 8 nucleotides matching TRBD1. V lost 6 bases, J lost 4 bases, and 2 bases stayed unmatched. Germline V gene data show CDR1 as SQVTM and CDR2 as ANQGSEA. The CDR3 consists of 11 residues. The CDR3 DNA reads TGCAGCGTAAACAGGGGGTACGAGCAGTACTTC. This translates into CSVNRGYEQYF.

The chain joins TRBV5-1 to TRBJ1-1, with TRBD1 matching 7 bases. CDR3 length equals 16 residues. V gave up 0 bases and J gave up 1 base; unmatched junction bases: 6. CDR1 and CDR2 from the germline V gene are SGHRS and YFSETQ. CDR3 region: CASSLDPGQQNTEAFF. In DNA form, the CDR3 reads TGCGCCAGCAGCTTGGATCCGGGACAGCAGAACACTGAAGCTTTCTTT.

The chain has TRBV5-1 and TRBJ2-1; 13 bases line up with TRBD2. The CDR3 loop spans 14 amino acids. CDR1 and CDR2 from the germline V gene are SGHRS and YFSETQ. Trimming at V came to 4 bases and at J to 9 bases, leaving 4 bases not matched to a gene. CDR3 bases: TGCGCCAGCAGCACGGGACTAGCGGGACTTGAGCAGTTCTTC. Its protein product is CASSTGLAGLEQFF.

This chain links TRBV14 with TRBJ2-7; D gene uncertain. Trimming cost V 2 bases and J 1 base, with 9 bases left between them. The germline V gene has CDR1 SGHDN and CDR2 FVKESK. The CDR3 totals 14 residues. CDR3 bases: TGTGCCAGCAGCCAATGGTCCGGGTCCTACGAGCAGTACTTC. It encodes CASSQWSGSYEQYF.

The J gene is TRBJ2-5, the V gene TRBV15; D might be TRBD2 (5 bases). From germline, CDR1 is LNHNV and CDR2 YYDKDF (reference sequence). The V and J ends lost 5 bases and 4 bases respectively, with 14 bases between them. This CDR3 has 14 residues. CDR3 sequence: CATSRDLVAETQYF. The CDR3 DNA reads TGTGCCACCAGCCGGGATCTAGTTGCAGAGACCCAGTACTTC.

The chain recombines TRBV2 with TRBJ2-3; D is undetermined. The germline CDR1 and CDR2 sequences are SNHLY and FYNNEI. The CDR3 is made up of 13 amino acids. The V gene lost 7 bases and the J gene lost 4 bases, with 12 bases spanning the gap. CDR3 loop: CASNPSGADTQYF. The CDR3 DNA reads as TGTGCCAGCAACCCGAGTGGTGCAGATACGCAGTATTTT. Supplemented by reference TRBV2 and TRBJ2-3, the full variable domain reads EPEVTQTPSHQVTQMGQEVILRCVPISNHLYFYWYRQILGQKVEFLVSFYNNEISEKSEIFDDQFSVERPDGSNFTLKIRSTKLEDSAMYFCASNPSGADTQYFGPGTRLTVL.

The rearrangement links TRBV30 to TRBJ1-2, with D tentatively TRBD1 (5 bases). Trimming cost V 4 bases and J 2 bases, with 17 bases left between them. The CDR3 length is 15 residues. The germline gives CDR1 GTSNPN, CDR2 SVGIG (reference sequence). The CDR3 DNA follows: TGTGCCTGGATGCCCATCGACAGTTTGAACTATGGCTACACCTTC. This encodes CAWMPIDSLNYGYTF.